This entry describes one T cell receptor beta chain. Its antigen has not been determined. One base away there is no much larger clone; base qualities are not given. This entry is derived from a study of shared clonotypes between healthy human individuals (TCRdb year 2020). Some background on the complete study: A couple of women and a few men aged 18 to 49 years were included in the cohort. The study deeply sequenced blood TCR repertoires of about five healthy adults to estimate repertoire size and the extent of clonotype sharing between individuals. To increase sequencing depth and limit assay-specific biases, different laboratories used diverse techniques to prepare libraries and sequence TCR repertoires. Per donor, leukapheresis produced somewhere between about 0.94 and 9.5 billion PBMCs. Overall study results and their limits: Because the study included only a small number of donors, the genetic and exposure-history diversity represented was limited. Sampling was limited to blood, and TCR repertoires in tissue likely differ from TCR repertoires in blood. Pairwise subsampling led to the expectation that sequencing depth would affect the degree of clonotype sharing among donors.

Donors were healthy HIV-negative adults with no recently reported acute infections or vaccinations. Only Caucasian adults living in Nashville, Tennessee, USA were represented among the donors. In the unsorted samples, 85 million to 100 million PBMCs were counted, and genomic DNA was extracted using the QIAamp DNA Blood Mini kit. Blood was obtained by leukapheresis, after which PBMCs were separated by Ficoll-Histopaque density gradient centrifugation and cryopreserved in liquid nitrogen vapor phase. Using the deep immunoSEQ assay, TCR CDR3 regions were amplified from genomic DNA by multiplex PCR. Extracted genomic DNA from each cell subset was distributed evenly across all wells of several immunoSEQ 96-well plates, and each plate was treated as a replicate. Each replicate PCR for unsorted PBMC received roughly 300 ng genomic DNA, equal to about 30,000 T cell genomes. Ten immunoSEQ deep assay plates were used to sequence the unsorted PBMC genomic DNA. Purified libraries were measured with a Qubit 3.0 fluorometer, size-checked on a Bioanalyzer 2100, and measured again with the KAPA Library Quantification kit. Every immunoSEQ 96-well plate was sequenced on a dedicated single-read 150-cycle Illumina NextSeq 550 flow cell. As for the original processing: Because the immunoSEQ output included only junctional sequences and no quality scores, the filtering could not be the same as the filtering used for full-length reads. Sequences were annotated with PyIR, a Python wrapper for IgBLAST v1.9, and V/J genes and CDR3 were assigned using IMGT germline references. Any read was removed if the V/J assignment was weak (E-value above 1e-6), the CDR3 was missing, or the read contained stop codons, out-of-frame junctions, or ambiguous translated residues. V3J clonotypes were defined by identical inferred V gene, J gene, and CDR3 amino acid sequence. The percentage overlap between two repertoires was calculated by dividing the number of shared unique clonotypes by the size of the smaller repertoire. RTK rarefaction, the Chao1 estimator, and Recon v2.1 estimates of unobserved clonotypes were used to assess repertoire richness. TCRdb's version of the immuneACCESS table is confined to in-frame rearrangements and falls short of the full clone set. An unresolved V gene accounts for under half of the shortfall where checked; the remainder is of unknown origin. V and J calls and clone size are as listed in that table; D and trimming were resolved from the DNA. For this sample there are about 500,000 clones; around 77% appear just once. The top ten clones comprise more than 10% of the sample.

The receptor was isolated from a woman aged 40 to 50 in good health. Some clones in this sample may be carry-over from other donors' samples. What was sequenced was PBMCs.

The CDR3: CASSTPLGGTSYEQYF. The sequenced DNA: TGTGCCAGTAGTACCCCTCTGGGGGGGACTTCCTACGAGCAGTACTTC. The rearrangement combines TRBV19 with TRBJ2-7; 7 junctional bases match TRBD2. The germline V gene (reference sequence) supplies CDR1 LNHDA and CDR2 SQIVND. The CDR3 holds 16 amino acids from the cysteine to the phenylalanine. The DNA shown is the 48-base CDR3, in frame from base 1. For this chain, trimming is 4 bases at the V end and 1 base at the J end, and the number of junction bases without a gene match is 10. The entire variable domain, with the stretches around the CDR3 drawn from the reference TRBV19 and TRBJ2-7 proteins, is DGGITQSPKYLFRKEGQNVTLSCEQNLNHDAMYWYRQDPGQGLRLIYYSQIVNDFQKGDIAEGYSVSREKKESFPLTVTSAQKNPTAFYLCASSTPLGGTSYEQYFGPGTRLTVT.